This T cell receptor (beta chain) is from a study of TIL therapy for anti-PD-1-resistant metastatic lung cancer. The overall study: Tumors had a median PD-L1 proportion score of around 6.4%.

The immunoSEQ assay was v3. This table comes from immunoSEQ multiplex PCR, and its TCRdb copy is limited to in-frame clones, with some not included. The sample has about 32,000 clones; 74% are singletons. This CDR3 comprises 12 residues. Germline lookup yields CDR1 MGHRA and CDR2 YSYEKL. V was clipped by 1 base and J by 2 bases, with 0 bases between them. Time point meaning: pre-treatment sample, taken before nivolumab and TIL therapy. The specimen was blood, collected at baseline. This chain uses TRBV4-1 with TRBJ1-3; D is unresolved. The origin of this receptor is a woman aged 25 to 80 with non-small cell lung cancer. The chain's CDR3 is CASSQAGNTIYF. DNA of the CDR3: TGCGCCAGCAGCCAAGCTGGAAACACCATATATTTT.